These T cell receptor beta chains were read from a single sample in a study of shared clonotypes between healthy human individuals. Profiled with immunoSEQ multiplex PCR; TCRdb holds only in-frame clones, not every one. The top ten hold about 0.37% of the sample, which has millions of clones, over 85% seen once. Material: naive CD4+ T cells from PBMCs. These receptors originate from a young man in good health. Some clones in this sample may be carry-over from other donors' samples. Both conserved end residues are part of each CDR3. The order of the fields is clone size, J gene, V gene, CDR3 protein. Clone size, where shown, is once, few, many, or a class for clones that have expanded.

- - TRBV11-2 CASSLAASGLYEQYF
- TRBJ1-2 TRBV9 CASSVGAVGEGYTF
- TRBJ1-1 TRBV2 CASRYIIDPRGTEAFF
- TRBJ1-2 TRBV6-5 CASRPVGAPYGYTF
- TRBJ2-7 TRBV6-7 CASSWGYTTYEQYF
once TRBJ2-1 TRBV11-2 CASSLRLAEAYNEQFF
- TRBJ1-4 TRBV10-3 CATANTPREEKLFF
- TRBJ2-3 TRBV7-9 CASSVAGGVNTQYF
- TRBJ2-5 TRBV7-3 CASSPTGQVRETQYF
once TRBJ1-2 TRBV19 CASRGQDAGNYGYTF
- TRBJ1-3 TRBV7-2 CASSLTRNTIYF
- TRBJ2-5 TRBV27 CASSLSVLAGGSRETQYF
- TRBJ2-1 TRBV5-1 CASRTSGDSYNEQFF
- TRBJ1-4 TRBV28 CASRPPGGNEKLFF
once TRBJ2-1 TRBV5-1 CASSPVGGRNNEQFF
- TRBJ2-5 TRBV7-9 CASSLGSTREETQYF
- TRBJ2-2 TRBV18 CASSRAVPPNTGELFF
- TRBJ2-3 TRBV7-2 CASSLVAGSTDTQYF
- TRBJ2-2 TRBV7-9 CASSLGSRLTYTGELFF
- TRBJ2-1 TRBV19 CASIPGRTSGRGNEQFF
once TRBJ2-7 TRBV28 CATMGLYEQYF
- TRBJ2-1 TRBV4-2 CASSQDGGTSGATYNEQFF
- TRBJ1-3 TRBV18 CASSPGAHNTIYF
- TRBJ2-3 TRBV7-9 CASSLRGAGNTDTQYF
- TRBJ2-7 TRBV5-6 CASSSPGLAGAYEQYF
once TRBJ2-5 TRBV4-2 CASSRTSGDQETQYF
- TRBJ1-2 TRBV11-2 CASTRGLTNYGYTF
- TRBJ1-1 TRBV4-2 CASSHEIQGAEAFF
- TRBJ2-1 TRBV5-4 CASSPPGGAGVNEQFF